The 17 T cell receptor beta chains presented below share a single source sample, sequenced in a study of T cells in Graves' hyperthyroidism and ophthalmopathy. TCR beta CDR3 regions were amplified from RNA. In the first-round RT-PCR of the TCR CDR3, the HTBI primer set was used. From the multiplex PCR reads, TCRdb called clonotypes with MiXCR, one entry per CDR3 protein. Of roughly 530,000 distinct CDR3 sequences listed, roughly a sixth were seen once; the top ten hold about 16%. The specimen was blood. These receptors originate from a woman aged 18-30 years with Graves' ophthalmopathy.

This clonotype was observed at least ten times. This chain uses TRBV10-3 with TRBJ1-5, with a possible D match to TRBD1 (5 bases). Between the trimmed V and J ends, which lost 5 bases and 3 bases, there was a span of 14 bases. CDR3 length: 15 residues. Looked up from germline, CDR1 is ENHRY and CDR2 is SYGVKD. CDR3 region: CAISLNGGINQPQHF. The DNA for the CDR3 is TGTGCCATCAGTTTAAACGGGGGAATCAATCAGCCCCAGCATTTT.

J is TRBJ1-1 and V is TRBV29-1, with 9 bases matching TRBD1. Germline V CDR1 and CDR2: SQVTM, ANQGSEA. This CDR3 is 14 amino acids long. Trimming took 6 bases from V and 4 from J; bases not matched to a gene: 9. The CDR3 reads CSVLGQGLSTEAFF. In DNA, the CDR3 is TGCAGCGTCCTAGGACAGGGGTTGAGCACTGAAGCTTTCTTT.

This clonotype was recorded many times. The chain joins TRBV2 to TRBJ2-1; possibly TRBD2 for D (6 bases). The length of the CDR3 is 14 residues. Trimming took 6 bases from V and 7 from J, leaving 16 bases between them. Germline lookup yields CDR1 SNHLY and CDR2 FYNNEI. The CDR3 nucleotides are TGTGCCAGCAGCCAATCGGGGGTATCAAATGAGCAGTTCTTC. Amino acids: CASSQSGVSNEQFF.

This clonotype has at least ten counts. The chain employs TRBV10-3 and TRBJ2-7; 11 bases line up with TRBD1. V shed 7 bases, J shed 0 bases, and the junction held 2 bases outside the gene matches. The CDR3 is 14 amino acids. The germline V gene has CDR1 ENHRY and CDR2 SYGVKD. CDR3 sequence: CAIKGTGGSYEQYF. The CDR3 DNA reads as TGTGCCATCAAAGGGACAGGGGGCTCCTACGAGCAGTACTTC.

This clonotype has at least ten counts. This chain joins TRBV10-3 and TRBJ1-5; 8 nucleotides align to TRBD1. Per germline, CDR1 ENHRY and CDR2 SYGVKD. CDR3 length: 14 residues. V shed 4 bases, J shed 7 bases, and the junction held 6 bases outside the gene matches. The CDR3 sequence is CAISADRGEQPQHF. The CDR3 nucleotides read TGTGCCATCAGTGCAGACAGGGGAGAACAGCCCCAGCATTTT.

DNA of the CDR3: TGTGCCAGCACCCTCGACAGGGTGGGATACAATGAGCAGTTCTTC. Translated: CASTLDRVGYNEQFF. The rearrangement uses TRBV5-4 and TRBJ2-1; TRBD1 matches 7 bases. Germline trimming cut 6 bases from V and 4 bases from J; bases unmatched to any gene: 10. CDR3 length equals 15 residues. Germline CDR1 is SGHNT and CDR2 is YYREEE (reference sequence).

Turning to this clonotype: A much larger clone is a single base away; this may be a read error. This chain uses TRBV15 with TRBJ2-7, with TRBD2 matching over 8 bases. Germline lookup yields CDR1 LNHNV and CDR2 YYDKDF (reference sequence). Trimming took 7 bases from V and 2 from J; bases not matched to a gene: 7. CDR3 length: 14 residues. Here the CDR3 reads CATNSSLAAYEQYF. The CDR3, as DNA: TGTGCCACCAACAGTTCACTAGCGGCCTACGAGCAGTACTTC.

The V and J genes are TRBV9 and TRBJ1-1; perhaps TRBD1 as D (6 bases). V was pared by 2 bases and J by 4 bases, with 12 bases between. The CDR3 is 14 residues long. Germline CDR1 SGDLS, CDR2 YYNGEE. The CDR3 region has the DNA TGTGCCAGCAGCGTCTGGGAACAGGGCACTGAAGCTTTCTTT. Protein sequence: CASSVWEQGTEAFF.

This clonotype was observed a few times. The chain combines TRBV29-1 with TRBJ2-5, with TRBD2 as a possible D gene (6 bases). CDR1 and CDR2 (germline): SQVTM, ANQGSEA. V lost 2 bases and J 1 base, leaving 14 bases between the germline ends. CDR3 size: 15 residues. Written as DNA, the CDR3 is TGCAGCGTTGAACGCGGGAACCTATTCCAAGAGACCCAGTACTTC. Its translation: CSVERGNLFQETQYF.

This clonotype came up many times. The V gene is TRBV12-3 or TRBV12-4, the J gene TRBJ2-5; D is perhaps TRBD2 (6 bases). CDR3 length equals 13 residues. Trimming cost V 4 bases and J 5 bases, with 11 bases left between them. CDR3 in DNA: TGTGCCAGCAGTTCAATGGGAGGCGAGACCCAGTACTTC. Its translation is CASSSMGGETQYF.

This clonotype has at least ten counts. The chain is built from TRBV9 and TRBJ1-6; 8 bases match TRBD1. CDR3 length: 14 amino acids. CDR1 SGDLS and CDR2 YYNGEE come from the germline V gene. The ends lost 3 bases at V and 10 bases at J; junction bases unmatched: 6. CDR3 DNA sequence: TGTGCCAGCAGCGATCGGACAGGGACATCACCCCTCCACTTT. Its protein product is CASSDRTGTSPLHF.

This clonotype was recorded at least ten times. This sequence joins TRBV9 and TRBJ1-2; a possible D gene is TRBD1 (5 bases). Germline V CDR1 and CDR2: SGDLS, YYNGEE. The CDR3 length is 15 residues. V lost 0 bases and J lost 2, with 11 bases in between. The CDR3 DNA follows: TGTGCCAGCAGCGTAGGGGCAGGGAAAAACTATGGCTACACCTTC. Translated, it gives CASSVGAGKNYGYTF.

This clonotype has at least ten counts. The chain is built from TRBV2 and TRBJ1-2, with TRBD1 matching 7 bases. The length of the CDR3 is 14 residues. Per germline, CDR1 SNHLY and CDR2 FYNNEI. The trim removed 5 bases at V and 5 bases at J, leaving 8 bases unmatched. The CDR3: CASSPPGTDYGYTF. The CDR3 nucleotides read TGTGCCAGCAGTCCACCCGGGACAGATTATGGCTACACCTTC.

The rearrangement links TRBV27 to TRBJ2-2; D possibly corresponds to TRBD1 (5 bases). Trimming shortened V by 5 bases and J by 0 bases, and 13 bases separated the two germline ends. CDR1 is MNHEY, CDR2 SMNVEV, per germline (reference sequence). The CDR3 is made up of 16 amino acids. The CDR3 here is CASSHARASNTGELFF. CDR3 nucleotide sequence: TGTGCCAGCAGTCACGCCAGGGCGTCGAACACCGGGGAGCTGTTTTTT.

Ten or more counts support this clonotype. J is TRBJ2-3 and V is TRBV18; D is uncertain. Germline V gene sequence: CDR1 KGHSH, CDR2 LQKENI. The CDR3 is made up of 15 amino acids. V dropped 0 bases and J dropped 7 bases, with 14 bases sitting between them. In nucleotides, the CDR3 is TGTGCCAGCTCACCACCCTCACGTTTTCCGAATACGCAGTATTTT. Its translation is CASSPPSRFPNTQYF.

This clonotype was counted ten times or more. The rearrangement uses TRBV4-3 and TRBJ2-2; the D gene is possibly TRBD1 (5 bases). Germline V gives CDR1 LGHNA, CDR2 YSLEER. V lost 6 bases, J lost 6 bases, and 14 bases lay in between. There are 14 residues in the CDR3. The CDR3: CASRKGVLSGELFF. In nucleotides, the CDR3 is TGCGCCAGCAGGAAAGGGGTGTTATCCGGGGAGCTGTTTTTT.

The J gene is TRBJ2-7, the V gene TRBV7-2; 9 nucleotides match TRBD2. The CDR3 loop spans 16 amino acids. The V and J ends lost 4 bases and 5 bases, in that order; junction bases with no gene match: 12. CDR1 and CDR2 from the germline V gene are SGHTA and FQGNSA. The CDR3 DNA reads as TGTGCCAGCAGCTCTCCGGCGCGGGGGGGCAAGCACGAGCAGTACTTC. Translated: CASSSPARGGKHEQYF.